One sample yielded the 14 T cell receptor beta chains listed below, sequenced in a study of early stage breast cancer tumors. Here immunoSEQ multiplex PCR was the method, and the copy in TCRdb shows in-frame clones only, minus some. The repertoire includes about 69,000 clones, approximately 80% of them detected once, and about 4.8% sits in the top ten. Specimen: blood. The receptors shown here come from a person in their 40s with breast cancer.

The chain recombines TRBV15 with TRBJ2-5; D might be TRBD1 (6 bases). The CDR3 has 14 amino acids. Trimming pared 0 bases from V and 1 base from J, leaving 6 bases between. Germline V CDR1 and CDR2: LNHNV, YYDKDF (reference sequence). The CDR3 region has the DNA TGTGCCACCAGCAGAGACAGGGGCCAAGAGACCCAGTACTTC. Translated: CATSRDRGQETQYF.

The V gene is TRBV28, the J gene TRBJ1-2; 7 nucleotides agree with TRBD1. The CDR3 totals 11 residues. The V gene end was trimmed by 10 bases and the J gene end by 8 bases; junction bases not matched to a gene: 7. CDR1 MDHEN and CDR2 SYDVKM come from the germline V gene. DNA for the CDR3: TGTGCCACCAGACAGGGCAGGGGCTACACCTTC. Translated, it gives CATRQGRGYTF.

This chain links TRBV4-2 with TRBJ2-7; 11 bases line up with TRBD2. CDR1 and CDR2 (germline): LGHNA, YNFKEQ. The CDR3 contains 18 residues. The J segment lost 2 bases and the V segment lost 3 bases, leaving 12 bases of the junction unmatched. DNA for the CDR3: TGTGCCAGCAGCCAGGAGGGAGGGGGGACTAGCGGAACCTACGAGCAGTACTTC. Its translation: CASSQEGGGTSGTYEQYF.

The chain combines TRBV11-2 with TRBJ2-7, with no clear D. The V end lost 0 bases, the J end lost 4 bases, and 10 bases lay between the germline ends. CDR1 and CDR2 (germline): SGHAT, FQNNGV. This CDR3 has 14 amino acids. The CDR3 spells CASSLDWEDYEQYF. In DNA form, the CDR3 reads TGTGCCAGCAGCTTAGATTGGGAAGATTACGAGCAGTACTTC.

The rearrangement uses TRBV29-1 and TRBJ2-3, with TRBD1 as a possible D gene (6 bases). The germline V gene has CDR1 SQVTM and CDR2 ANQGSEA. The CDR3 covers 12 residues. V was pared by 5 bases and J by 8 bases, with 14 bases between. The CDR3 region is CSVPTGRGTQYF. Written as DNA, the CDR3 is TGCAGCGTTCCTACAGGGAGAGGTACGCAGTATTTT.

This clone occurred a few times. This chain's CDR3 is CATRLAGGYEQYF. CDR3 sequence (DNA): TGTGCCACCAGACTAGCGGGAGGTTACGAGCAGTACTTC. This rearrangement joins TRBV10-3 to TRBJ2-7; 13 positions match TRBD2. The CDR3 runs to 13 residues. Germline V lookup: CDR1 ENHRY, CDR2 SYGVKD. The V gene end was trimmed by 10 bases and the J gene end by 4 bases; junction bases not matched to a gene: 4.

V and J are TRBV4-1 and TRBJ2-7, with 8 bases lining up with TRBD1. Per germline, CDR1 MGHRA and CDR2 YSYEKL. The CDR3 contains 14 residues. V trimming: 4 bases; J trimming: 2 bases; junction bases outside the gene matches: 4. CDR3 in amino acids: CASSLGQAAYEQYF. CDR3 DNA: TGCGCCAGCAGCCTGGGACAGGCAGCCTACGAGCAGTACTTC.

This rearrangement joins TRBV9 to TRBJ2-1; 11 bases are a match to TRBD2. This CDR3 is built from 16 residues. Trimming at V came to 4 bases and at J to 4 bases, leaving 7 bases not matched to a gene. Germline CDR1 is SGDLS and CDR2 is YYNGEE. CDR3 protein: CASSPRGLAEYNEQFF. The CDR3 DNA reads as TGTGCCAGCAGCCCCCGGGGACTAGCGGAGTACAATGAGCAGTTCTTC.

The V call is TRBV9, the J call TRBJ2-1, with D possibly being TRBD2 (6 bases). Trimming shortened V by 0 bases and J by 5 bases, and 9 bases separated the two germline ends. Germline V gene lookup returns CDR1 SGDLS and CDR2 YYNGEE. The CDR3 is 14 amino acids. The CDR3 reads CASSVDGSNNEQFF. The CDR3 DNA follows: TGTGCCAGCAGCGTAGACGGGAGTAACAATGAGCAGTTCTTC.

A few counts support this clone. The chain carries TRBV30 and TRBJ2-7; 8 positions agree with TRBD1. The CDR3 runs 13 residues. Germline CDR1 GTSNPN, CDR2 SVGIG (reference sequence). The J segment lost 7 bases and the V segment lost 4 bases, leaving 9 bases of the junction unmatched. The CDR3 DNA is TGTGCCTGGACTATGACAGGGGTAGGGGAGCAGTACTTC. It specifies CAWTMTGVGEQYF. Supplemented by reference TRBV30 and TRBJ2-7, the full variable domain reads SQTIHQWPATLVQPVGSPLSLECTVEGTSNPNLYWYRQAAGRGLQLLFYSVGIGQISSEVPQNLSASRPQDRQFILSSKKLLLSDSGFYLCAWTMTGVGEQYFGPGTRLTVT.

The chain is built from TRBV5-1 and TRBJ2-5, with 10 bases lining up with TRBD1. The J call may be wrong; the DNA end is better matched by TRBJ2-7. CDR3 size: 15 residues. Germline V lookup: CDR1 SGHRS, CDR2 YFSETQ. The CDR3 loop is CASSSRDRGSYEQYF. CDR3 in DNA: TGCGCCAGCAGCTCCCGGGACAGGGGCTCCTACGAGCAGTACTTC.

The gene calls are TRBV4-2 and TRBJ2-3; TRBD2 might be the D (6 bases). Germline CDR1 LGHNA, CDR2 YNFKEQ. The CDR3 has 15 amino acids. V lost 10 bases and J lost 1, with 18 bases in between. Here the CDR3 DNA reads TGTGCCACTTCCATGGAGGGCCTCGGCACAGATACGCAGTATTTT. Protein sequence: CATSMEGLGTDTQYF.

The chain joins TRBV28 to TRBJ1-3; no firm D call. The CDR3 loop spans 14 amino acids. Germline lookup yields CDR1 MDHEN and CDR2 SYDVKM. Trimming left V 8 bases short and J 0 bases short, with 11 bases between. The CDR3 protein is CASLAGVSGNTIYF. CDR3 bases: TGTGCCAGCCTAGCAGGTGTCTCTGGAAACACCATATATTTT.

V usage is TRBV19 and J usage is TRBJ2-7; tentative D call: TRBD1 (6 bases). V lost 4 bases, J lost 0 bases, and 10 bases lay in between. This CDR3 spans 14 amino acids. Per the germline V gene, CDR1 is LNHDA and CDR2 is SQIVND (reference sequence). This chain's CDR3 is CASSTNRASYEQYF. CDR3 sequence (DNA): TGTGCCAGTAGTACAAACAGGGCCTCCTACGAGCAGTACTTC. Full variable domain (rest looked up from reference TRBV19 and TRBJ2-7): DGGITQSPKYLFRKEGQNVTLSCEQNLNHDAMYWYRQDPGQGLRLIYYSQIVNDFQKGDIAEGYSVSREKKESFPLTVTSAQKNPTAFYLCASSTNRASYEQYFGPGTRLTVT.